This entry features one T cell receptor (beta chain) sequence. Its antigen is unknown. The record originates from a study of T cells in Graves' hyperthyroidism and ophthalmopathy. The CDR3 has 14 residues. The V gene lost 3 bases and the J gene lost 4 bases, with 12 bases spanning the gap. The germline CDR1 and CDR2 sequences are MDHEN and SYDVKM. RNA transcripts yielded amplified TCR beta CDR3 regions. The HTBI primer set served for first-round RT-PCR of the TCR CDR3. MiXCR was run by TCRdb on the multiplex PCR reads, yielding one entry per CDR3 protein. The sample includes approximately 400,000 distinct CDR3 sequences, about 14% of them seen just once. Lactation, pregnancy, other autoimmune disease or uncontrolled infection excluded patients. Diagnostic decisions used clinical symptoms, serum thyroxine and TRAb, thyroid ultrasound and orbital computed tomography. Broader study findings: In simple terms, a model built on 13 V-J features told ophthalmopathy apart from stable hyperthyroidism. Clonotypes that were expanded in thyroid above 0.001 mostly appeared in blood too.

The sequencing input was blood. The V call is TRBV28, the J call TRBJ2-5; D is perhaps TRBD1 (6 bases). This TCR came from a woman in her 30s with Graves' ophthalmopathy. The DNA for the CDR3 is TGTGCCAGCAGTTTCGAAGGGGGTGGAGAGACCCAGTACTTC. Residues: CASSFEGGGETQYF. Variable domain in full (rest from reference TRBV28 and TRBJ2-5): DVKVTQSSRYLVKRTGEKVFLECVQDMDHENMFWYRQDPGLGLRLIYFSYDVKMKEKGDIPEGYSVSREKKERFSLILESASTNQTSMYLCASSFEGGGETQYFGPGTRLLVL.